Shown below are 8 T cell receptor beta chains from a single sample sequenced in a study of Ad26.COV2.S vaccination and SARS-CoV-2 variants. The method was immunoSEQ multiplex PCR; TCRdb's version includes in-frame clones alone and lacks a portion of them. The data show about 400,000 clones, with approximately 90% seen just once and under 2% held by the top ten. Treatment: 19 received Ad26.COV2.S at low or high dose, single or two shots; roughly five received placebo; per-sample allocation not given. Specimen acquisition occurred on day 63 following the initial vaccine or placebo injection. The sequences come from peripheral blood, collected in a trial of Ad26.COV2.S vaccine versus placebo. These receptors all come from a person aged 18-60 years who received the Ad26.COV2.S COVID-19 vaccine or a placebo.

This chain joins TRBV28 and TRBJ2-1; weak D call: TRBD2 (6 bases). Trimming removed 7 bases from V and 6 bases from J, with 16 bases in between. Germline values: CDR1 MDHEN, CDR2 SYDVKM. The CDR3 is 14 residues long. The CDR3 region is CASKWGDLGNEQFF. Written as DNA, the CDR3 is TGTGCCAGCAAATGGGGGGACCTCGGCAATGAGCAGTTCTTC.

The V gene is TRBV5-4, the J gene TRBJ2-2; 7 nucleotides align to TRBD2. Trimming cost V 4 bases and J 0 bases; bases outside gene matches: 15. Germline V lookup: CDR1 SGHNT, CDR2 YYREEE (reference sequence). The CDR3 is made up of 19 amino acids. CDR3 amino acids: CASSGAAGVGRTNTGELFF. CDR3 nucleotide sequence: TGTGCCAGCAGCGGCGCGGCGGGAGTGGGGAGAACGAACACCGGGGAGCTGTTTTTT. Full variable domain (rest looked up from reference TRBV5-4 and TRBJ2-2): ETGVTQSPTHLIKTRGQQVTLRCSSQSGHNTVSWYQQALGQGPQFIFQYYREEENGRGNFPPRFSGLQFPNYSSELNVNALELDDSALYLCASSGAAGVGRTNTGELFFGEGSRLTVL.

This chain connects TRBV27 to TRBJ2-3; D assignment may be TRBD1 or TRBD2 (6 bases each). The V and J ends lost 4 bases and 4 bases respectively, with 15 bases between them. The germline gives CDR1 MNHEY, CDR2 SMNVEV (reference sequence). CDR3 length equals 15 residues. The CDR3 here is CASSWGAGSPDTQYF. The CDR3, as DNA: TGTGCCAGCAGTTGGGGGGCGGGAAGCCCAGATACGCAGTATTTT.

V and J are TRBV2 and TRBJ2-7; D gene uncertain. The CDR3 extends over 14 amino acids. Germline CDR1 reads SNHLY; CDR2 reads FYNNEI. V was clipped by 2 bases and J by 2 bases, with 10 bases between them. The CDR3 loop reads CASSEHPPTYEQYF. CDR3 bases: TGTGCCAGCAGTGAACATCCCCCAACCTACGAGCAGTACTTC.

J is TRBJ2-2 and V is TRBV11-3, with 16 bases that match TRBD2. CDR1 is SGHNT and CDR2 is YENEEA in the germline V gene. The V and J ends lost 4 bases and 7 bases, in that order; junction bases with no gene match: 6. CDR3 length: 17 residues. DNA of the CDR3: TGTGCCAGCAGCTCCGGGGGACTAGCGGGAGGGAACGGGGAGCTGTTTTTT. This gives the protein CASSSGGLAGGNGELFF.

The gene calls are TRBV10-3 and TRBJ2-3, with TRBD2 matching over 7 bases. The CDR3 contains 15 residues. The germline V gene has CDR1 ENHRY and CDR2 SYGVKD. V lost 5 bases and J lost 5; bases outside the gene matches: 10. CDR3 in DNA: TGTGCCATCAGTCCTCTAGCGGTGGCTGGAGATACGCAGTATTTT. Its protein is CAISPLAVAGDTQYF.

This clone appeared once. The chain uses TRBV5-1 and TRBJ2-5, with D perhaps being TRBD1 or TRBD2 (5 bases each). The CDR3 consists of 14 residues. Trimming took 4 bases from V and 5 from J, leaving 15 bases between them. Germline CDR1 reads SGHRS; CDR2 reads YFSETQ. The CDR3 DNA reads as TGCGCCAGCAGCCGGGACGGAACTGAGGAGACCCAGTACTTC. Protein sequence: CASSRDGTEETQYF.

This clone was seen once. CDR3: CASSSSSGSSTGELFF. The CDR3 nucleotides read TGTGCCAGCAGTTCCTCTAGCGGGAGTAGTACCGGGGAGCTGTTTTTT. The J gene is TRBJ2-2, the V gene TRBV28; TRBD2 aligns across 10 bases. The CDR3 sequence is 16 residues long. The J segment lost 5 bases and the V segment lost 4 bases, leaving 7 bases of the junction unmatched. Germline values: CDR1 MDHEN, CDR2 SYDVKM.